What follows are 28 T cell receptor beta chains derived from one specimen sequenced in a study of OX40 agonist ivuxolimab in advanced cancers. Generated by immunoSEQ multiplex PCR, the TCRdb table keeps only in-frame clones and is missing some. This table has tens of thousands of clones, 94% appearing once. The starting material was CD4+ or CD8+ T cells sorted from blood, obtained in a trial of the OX40 agonist ivuxolimab. The origin of the receptors is an adult with an advanced solid tumor such as melanoma, head and neck, liver or kidney cancer.

This chain connects TRBV5-6 to TRBJ2-5, with a possible D match to TRBD1 (6 bases). The CDR3 covers 14 residues. Germline values: CDR1 SGHDT, CDR2 YYEEEE. V lost 4 bases to trimming and J lost 5 bases, with 15 bases between them. The CDR3 bases are TGTGCCAGCAGCAAGGGACAATGGGGTGAGACCCAGTACTTC. This encodes CASSKGQWGETQYF.

This chain connects TRBV6-1 to TRBJ2-1; 14 bases fit TRBD2. V lost 3 bases to trimming and J lost 4 bases; unmatched junction nucleotides: 2. This CDR3 spans 16 amino acids. Germline V CDR1 and CDR2: MNHNS, SASEGT. CDR3 nucleotide sequence: TGTGCCAGCAGTGACGGGACTAGCGGGAGATACAATGAGCAGTTCTTC. Translation: CASSDGTSGRYNEQFF.

The chain carries TRBV28 and TRBJ1-1; 7 bases align to TRBD1. The CDR3 has 12 residues. In germline, CDR1 is MDHEN, CDR2 SYDVKM. V was pared by 3 bases and J by 6 bases, with 1 base of the junction left unmatched. This CDR3 is CASSFGTAEAFF. DNA of the CDR3: TGTGCCAGCAGTTTCGGGACAGCTGAAGCTTTCTTT.

The chain couples TRBV30 to TRBJ2-7; 11 bases are a match to TRBD2. The ends lost 5 bases at V and 6 bases at J; junction bases unmatched: 12. Germline V gene data show CDR1 as GTSNPN and CDR2 as SVGIG (reference sequence). The CDR3 totals 15 residues. The CDR3 loop reads CAWESLAGVYREQYF. The CDR3 DNA sequence: TGTGCCTGGGAGTCACTAGCGGGAGTCTATCGCGAGCAGTACTTC.

The chain joins TRBV9 to TRBJ2-7; 9 nucleotides align to TRBD1. V lost 0 bases to trimming and J lost 2 bases; unmatched junction nucleotides: 6. Germline CDR1 reads SGDLS; CDR2 reads YYNGEE. The length of the CDR3 is 16 residues. This chain's CDR3 is CASSVGVGTGTYEQYF. CDR3 nucleotides: TGTGCCAGCAGCGTAGGGGTCGGGACAGGGACCTACGAGCAGTACTTC.

The chain recombines TRBV5-6 with TRBJ2-2; D unclear. CDR3 length: 12 amino acids. The V and J ends lost 7 bases and 8 bases respectively, with 12 bases between them. Germline loops: CDR1 SGHDT, CDR2 YYEEEE. Here the CDR3 DNA reads TGTGCCAGCGCATCCCAAGCTGGGGAGCTGTTTTTT. It translates to CASASQAGELFF.

The chain uses TRBV2 and TRBJ1-2, with D unclear. V lost 2 bases, J lost 3 bases, and 7 bases lay in between. The CDR3 loop spans 13 amino acids. Germline CDR1 is SNHLY and CDR2 is FYNNEI. CDR3 in DNA: TGTGCCAGCAGTGAAAGGCCTTACTATGGCTACACCTTC. Protein product: CASSERPYYGYTF.

The V gene is TRBV4-2, the J gene TRBJ2-7, with TRBD2 identical over 7 bases. The trim removed 1 base at V and 3 bases at J, leaving 6 bases unmatched. The germline CDR1 and CDR2 sequences are LGHNA and YNFKEQ. This CDR3 is built from 15 residues. In DNA, the CDR3 is TGTGCCAGCAGCCAAGTGTCTGGGGGGGGCTACGAGCAGTACTTC. This gives the protein CASSQVSGGGYEQYF.

As to this clone: Just one base apart from a much larger clone, this may be a read error. The rearrangement uses TRBV6-6 and TRBJ2-2, with D perhaps assigned TRBD1 or TRBD2 (6 bases each). The germline gives CDR1 MNHNY, CDR2 SVGAGI (reference sequence). V was shortened by 3 bases and J by 7 bases, with 12 bases between the two germline ends. This CDR3 comprises 14 residues. The CDR3 is CASSYLGGRGELFF. Here the CDR3 DNA reads TGTGCCAGCAGTTATTTAGGGGGGCGCGGGGAGCTGTTTTTT.

The V gene is TRBV7-9, the J gene TRBJ1-5; D may be TRBD1 (6 bases). The V end lost 5 bases, the J end lost 1 base, and 12 bases lay between the germline ends. Germline assignment: CDR1 SEHNR and CDR2 FQNEAQ (reference sequence). There are 15 residues in the CDR3. The CDR3 is CASSPPGTSNQPQHF. The CDR3 coding sequence is TGTGCCAGCAGCCCCCCCGGGACAAGCAATCAGCCCCAGCATTTT.

The chain uses TRBV7-3 and TRBJ1-1; D unclear. In germline, CDR1 is SGHTA, CDR2 FQGTGA. This CDR3 contains 13 residues. V lost 1 base and J lost 5, with 8 bases in between. CDR3 sequence (DNA): TGTGCCAGCAGCTTAAATGGAGGTACTGAAGCTTTCTTT. Translation gives CASSLNGGTEAFF.

Note on this clone: The CDR3 does not end in the conserved phenylalanine or tryptophan, so this is likely a read error. No DNA is shown, since the ends of the CDR3 on it are uncertain; the CDR3 is the one TCRdb lists. The rearrangement links TRBV5-1 to TRBJ1-2. The CDR3 has 10 amino acids, counting both end residues. The germline V gene encodes CDR1 SGHRS and CDR2 YFSETQ. This chain's CDR3 is CASSVRVSWD.

The V gene is TRBV4-1, the J gene TRBJ2-5; no firm D call. The CDR3 has 15 residues. V was cut by 2 bases and J by 3 bases, with 13 bases left in between. Germline assignment: CDR1 MGHRA and CDR2 YSYEKL. CDR3 nucleotide sequence: TGCGCCAGCAGCCAACCGTTAGGTTCTAAAGAGACCCAGTACTTC. It translates to CASSQPLGSKETQYF.

V and J are TRBV7-3 and TRBJ2-7; D is unresolved. Germline V gene lookup returns CDR1 SGHTA and CDR2 FQGTGA. The CDR3 runs 13 residues. Trimming stripped 3 bases from V and 3 bases from J, with 9 bases between. This chain's CDR3 is CASSLGQNYEQYF. As DNA, the CDR3 is TGTGCCAGCAGCTTGGGTCAGAACTACGAGCAGTACTTC. The full variable domain, with the rest looked up from reference TRBV7-3 and TRBJ2-7, is GAGVSQTPSNKVTEKGKYVELRCDPISGHTALYWYRQSLGQGPEFLIYFQGTGAADDSGLPNDRFFAVRPEGSVSTLKIQRTERGDSAVYLCASSLGQNYEQYFGPGTRLTVT.

The chain recombines TRBV5-5 with TRBJ2-7, with D possibly being TRBD1 (7 bases). The germline CDR1 and CDR2 sequences are SGHKS and YYEKEE (reference sequence). The CDR3 covers 12 residues. The germline V and J ends were trimmed by 1 base and 11 bases, with 13 bases remaining between them. CDR3 bases: TGTGCCAGCAGCTTGCCCGCCAGGGGGGAGTACTTC. It encodes CASSLPARGEYF.

The genes are TRBV30 and TRBJ2-1, with TRBD1 identical over 10 bases. Germline V gene lookup returns CDR1 GTSNPN and CDR2 SVGIG (reference sequence). The J segment lost 7 bases and the V segment lost 7 bases, leaving 4 bases of the junction unmatched. CDR3 length equals 12 residues. CDR3 protein: CASTGGLNEQFF. CDR3 DNA: TGTGCCTCGACAGGGGGCTTAAATGAGCAGTTCTTC.

The rearrangement links TRBV28 to TRBJ2-7; TRBD2 matches 12 bases. The CDR3 spans 21 residues. Germline loops: CDR1 MDHEN, CDR2 SYDVKM. V was clipped by 5 bases and J by 2 bases; unmatched bases: 22. In DNA form, the CDR3 reads TGTGCCAGCAGTACTACTCACATGATGGGGACTAGCGGGCCCCTTCCCTACGAGCAGTACTTC. Amino acid sequence: CASSTTHMMGTSGPLPYEQYF.

This chain connects TRBV5-6 to TRBJ1-1; D unclear. Trimming took 5 bases from V and 5 from J, leaving 16 bases between them. Germline CDR1 is SGHDT and CDR2 is YYEEEE. This CDR3 region has 14 residues. The CDR3 sequence is CASSFGMAGTEAFF. CDR3 DNA: TGTGCCAGCAGTTTCGGGATGGCGGGGACTGAAGCTTTCTTT.

The chain couples TRBV27 to TRBJ2-7; either TRBD1 or TRBD2 may fit D (5 bases each). Trimming pared 3 bases from V and 0 bases from J, leaving 9 bases between. The CDR3 runs 14 residues. Germline CDR1 is MNHEY and CDR2 is SMNVEV (reference sequence). Here the CDR3 DNA reads TGTGCCAGCAGTTTGGACACTAGCTCCTACGAGCAGTACTTC. Translated, it gives CASSLDTSSYEQYF.

This chain links TRBV5-1 with TRBJ2-7; 7 bases are shared with TRBD1. Germline V gives CDR1 SGHRS, CDR2 YFSETQ. The CDR3 is made up of 14 amino acids. Trimming at V came to 3 bases and at J to 3 bases, leaving 6 bases not matched to a gene. CDR3 loop: CASSSGQTYYEQYF. CDR3 nucleotides: TGCGCCAGCAGCTCGGGACAGACGTACTACGAGCAGTACTTC.

This chain joins TRBV4-2 and TRBJ2-7; TRBD1 aligns across 7 bases. The CDR3 length is 15 residues. Trimming took 4 bases from V and 2 from J; bases not matched to a gene: 8. Germline CDR1 reads LGHNA; CDR2 reads YNFKEQ. The CDR3 bases are TGTGCCAGCAGCCCCCGGGACAGCTATCCCTACGAGCAGTACTTC. This sequence encodes CASSPRDSYPYEQYF.

As concerns this clone: Other DNA sequences within the sample encode an identical CDR3. The chain links TRBV28 to TRBJ2-7; D not resolved. The CDR3 is 11 residues long. Deletions cut 2 bases from V and 4 bases from J, with 3 bases between. Germline lookup yields CDR1 MDHEN and CDR2 SYDVKM. The CDR3 here is CASSLGYEQYF. DNA for the CDR3: TGTGCCAGCAGTTTAGGGTACGAGCAGTACTTC.

The chain carries TRBV5-6 and TRBJ1-4; 7 bases map to TRBD1. Germline loops: CDR1 SGHDT, CDR2 YYEEEE. The junction had 2 bases not matched to a gene; V was cut back by 3 bases and J by 3 bases. The CDR3 extends over 14 amino acids. DNA of the CDR3: TGTGCCAGCAGCTGGGACAGCTCTAATGAAAAACTGTTTTTT. It translates to CASSWDSSNEKLFF. The full variable domain, with the rest looked up from reference TRBV5-6 and TRBJ1-4, is DAGVTQSPTHLIKTRGQQVTLRCSPKSGHDTVSWYQQALGQGPQFIFQYYEEEERQRGNFPDRFSGHQFPNYSSELNVNALLLGDSALYLCASSWDSSNEKLFFGSGTQLSVL.

The chain links TRBV28 to TRBJ1-1; maybe TRBD1 (6 bases). V lost 6 bases and J 6 bases, leaving 26 bases between the germline ends. This CDR3 has 17 amino acids. Germline loops: CDR1 MDHEN, CDR2 SYDVKM. As DNA, the CDR3 is TGTGCCAGCAGACGTCCCGGCGCAGGGGAGGGAAGGGCTGAAGCTTTCTTT. Protein: CASRRPGAGEGRAEAFF.

The chain combines TRBV6-1 with TRBJ1-4; D unresolved. CDR1 and CDR2 from the germline V gene are MNHNS and SASEGT. This CDR3 has 14 amino acids. Trimming took 3 bases from V and 0 from J, leaving 5 bases between them. The CDR3 region is CASSDGTTNEKLFF. The CDR3 nucleotides read TGTGCCAGCAGTGACGGGACAACTAATGAAAAACTGTTTTTT.

The V and J genes are TRBV13 and TRBJ2-7, with TRBD1 matching 9 bases. CDR1 and CDR2 (germline): PRHDT, FYEKMQ (reference sequence). The CDR3 spans 15 residues. After removal of 4 bases from V and 5 bases from J, the junction contained 9 bases not matched to a gene. CDR3 sequence reads: CASSSWVRDRDEQYF. Written as DNA, the CDR3 is TGTGCCAGCAGCTCATGGGTAAGGGACAGGGACGAGCAGTACTTC.

The chain is built from TRBV4-3 and TRBJ2-1; 8 positions agree with TRBD1. The germline CDR1 and CDR2 sequences are LGHNA and YSLEER. The CDR3 has 14 amino acids. V dropped 1 base and J dropped 9; count of bases not matched to a gene: 5. CDR3 sequence: CASSQGDRGAEQFF. The CDR3 region has the DNA TGCGCCAGCAGCCAAGGAGACAGGGGCGCTGAGCAGTTCTTC.

The chain is built from TRBV9 and TRBJ2-3; 10 bases fit TRBD2. The CDR3 contains 16 residues. Trimming cost V 0 bases and J 1 base; bases outside gene matches: 2. Germline assignment: CDR1 SGDLS and CDR2 YYNGEE. CDR3 amino acids: CASSVGSGRGTDTQYF. CDR3 bases: TGTGCCAGCAGCGTAGGAAGCGGGAGGGGCACAGATACGCAGTATTTT. The entire variable domain, with the rest obtained from reference TRBV9 and TRBJ2-3, is as follows: DSGVTQTPKHLITATGQRVTLRCSPRSGDLSVYWYQQSLDQGLQFLIQYYNGEERAKGNILERFSAQQFPDLHSELNLSSLELGDSALYFCASSVGSGRGTDTQYFGPGTRLTVL.